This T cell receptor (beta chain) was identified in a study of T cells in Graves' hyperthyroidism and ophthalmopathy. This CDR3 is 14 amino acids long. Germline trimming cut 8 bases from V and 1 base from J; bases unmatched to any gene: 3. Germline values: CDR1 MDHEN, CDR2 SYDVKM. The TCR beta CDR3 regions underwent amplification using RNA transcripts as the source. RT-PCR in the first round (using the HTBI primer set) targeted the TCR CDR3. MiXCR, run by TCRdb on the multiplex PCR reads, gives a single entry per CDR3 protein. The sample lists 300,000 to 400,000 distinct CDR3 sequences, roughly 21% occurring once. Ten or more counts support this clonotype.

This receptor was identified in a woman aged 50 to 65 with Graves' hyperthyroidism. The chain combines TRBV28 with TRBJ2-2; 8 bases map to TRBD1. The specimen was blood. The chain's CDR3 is CASGGQGNTGELFF. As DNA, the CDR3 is TGTGCCAGCGGCGGACAGGGGAACACCGGGGAGCTGTTTTTT.